A single TCR beta chain is shown here with its context. The antigen remains undetermined. Trimming took 5 bases from V and 2 from J; bases not matched to a gene: 9. The length of the CDR3 is 17 residues. Germline V gene data show CDR1 as MNHEY and CDR2 as SMNVEV (reference sequence). These data belong to a study of shared clonotypes between healthy human individuals. Study-level results: Donor scarcity curtailed the genetic and exposure-history diversity represented herein.

At the deep level, the assay was run. Generated by immunoSEQ multiplex PCR, the TCRdb table keeps only in-frame clones and is missing some. The data hold about half a million clones, with around 79% observed a single time. The rearrangement links TRBV27 to TRBJ2-3; 11 bases line up with TRBD1. The sample comprised PBMCs. This TCR derives from a middle-aged woman in good health. Some clones in this sample may be carry-over from other donors' samples. CDR3 residues: CASSTRTGGAPTDTQYF. The CDR3 DNA reads TGTGCCAGCAGTACGCGGACAGGGGGCGCCCCCACAGATACGCAGTATTTT.